A selection of T cell receptor beta chains follows, all from one sample in a study of regulatory T cells in long-lasting Graves disease. In TCRdb, the multiplex PCR reads were re-called with MiXCR into one record per CDR3 protein. The sample yields roughly 420,000 distinct CDR3 sequences, around 13% seen once. These data also featured in a second study, about T cells in Graves' hyperthyroidism and ophthalmopathy.

Sequencing used peripheral blood mononuclear cells (PBMCs), obtained at new diagnosis, from a patient treated with antithyroid drugs. The receptor set was obtained from a woman aged 45-65 years with Graves disease. The CDR3 runs from the conserved cysteine through the conserved F or W. D genes are given only for firm matches. Size tells how often a clone was seen (once, few, many) or the class of an expanded clone, and some rows leave it out.

CDR3aa: CASSYKRDKPNEQFF
CDR3nt: TGTGCCAGCAGTTACAAGCGGGACAAACCCAATGAGCAGTTCTTC
v_gene: TRBV6-5
j_gene: TRBJ2-1
abundance: many
d_gene: -

CDR3aa: CASSRQGPNYGYTF
CDR3nt: TGTGCCAGCAGCAGACAGGGACCTAACTATGGCTACACCTTC
v_gene: TRBV12-3/TRBV12-4
j_gene: TRBJ1-2
abundance: many
d_gene: TRBD1

CDR3aa: CASSEYGGDTDTQYF
CDR3nt: TGTGCCAGCAGTGAATACGGTGGGGACACAGATACGCAGTATTTT
v_gene: TRBV12-3/TRBV12-4
j_gene: TRBJ2-3
abundance: -
d_gene: -

CDR3aa: CATSRAGFNTEAFF
CDR3nt: TGTGCCACCAGCAGAGCAGGGTTTAACACTGAAGCTTTCTTT
v_gene: TRBV15
j_gene: TRBJ1-1
abundance: -
d_gene: -

CDR3aa: CASSQDPPGTSGEQFF
CDR3nt: TGCGCCAGCAGCCAAGATCCCCCCGGGACGAGCGGTGAGCAGTTCTTC
v_gene: TRBV4-1
j_gene: TRBJ2-1
abundance: few
d_gene: -

CDR3aa: CASTGFQNSYNEQFF
CDR3nt: TGTGCCAGCACAGGCTTCCAGAACTCCTACAATGAGCAGTTCTTC
v_gene: TRBV6-1
j_gene: TRBJ2-1
abundance: many
d_gene: -

CDR3aa: CSASGGRKTQYF
CDR3nt: TGCAGTGCTAGCGGCGGAAGGAAGACCCAGTACTTC
v_gene: TRBV20-1
j_gene: TRBJ2-5
abundance: many
d_gene: -

CDR3aa: CASSLPGGSGYTF
CDR3nt: TGTGCCAGCAGCCTCCCAGGGGGCTCTGGCTACACCTTC
v_gene: TRBV7-9
j_gene: TRBJ1-2
abundance: few
d_gene: TRBD1

CDR3aa: CASSSKNSYEQYF
CDR3nt: TGTGCCAGCAGTTCCAAAAACTCCTACGAGCAGTACTTC
v_gene: TRBV27
j_gene: TRBJ2-7
abundance: few
d_gene: -

CDR3aa: CASSHVGIGSETYEQYF
CDR3nt: TGTGCCAGCAGCCACGTAGGTATCGGGAGCGAAACCTACGAGCAGTACTTC
v_gene: TRBV11-2
j_gene: TRBJ2-7
abundance: many
d_gene: -

CDR3aa: CASSQEAIIWTGQETQYF
CDR3nt: TGTGCCAGCAGCCAAGAAGCCATCATTTGGACAGGTCAAGAGACCCAGTACTTC
v_gene: TRBV4-2
j_gene: TRBJ2-5
abundance: many
d_gene: TRBD1

CDR3aa: CAISRTGHPSQTTDTQYF
CDR3nt: TGTGCCATCAGTAGGACAGGGCACCCCTCTCAGACCACAGATACGCAGTATTTT
v_gene: TRBV10-3
j_gene: TRBJ2-3
abundance: -
d_gene: TRBD1

CDR3aa: CASSSTGGDYGYTF
CDR3nt: TGTGCCAGCAGTTCGACAGGGGGCGACTATGGCTACACCTTC
v_gene: TRBV12-3/TRBV12-4
j_gene: TRBJ1-2
abundance: -
d_gene: TRBD1

CDR3aa: CASSLAGDRVSSYEQYF
CDR3nt: TGCGCCAGCAGCTTGGCCGGCGACAGGGTCAGCTCCTACGAGCAGTACTTC
v_gene: TRBV5-1
j_gene: TRBJ2-7
abundance: few
d_gene: TRBD1

CDR3aa: CASSSRLRSSPLHF
CDR3nt: TGTGCCAGCAGCAGTAGGCTTCGAAGTTCACCCCTCCACTTT
v_gene: TRBV5-6
j_gene: TRBJ1-6
abundance: -
d_gene: -

CDR3aa: CSARDRDRNYGYTF
CDR3nt: TGCAGTGCTAGAGATCGGGACAGAAACTATGGCTACACCTTC
v_gene: TRBV20-1
j_gene: TRBJ1-2
abundance: many
d_gene: TRBD1

CDR3aa: CSAWGTSGADTQYF
CDR3nt: TGCAGTGCGTGGGGGACTAGTGGGGCAGATACGCAGTATTTT
v_gene: TRBV20-1
j_gene: TRBJ2-3
abundance: many
d_gene: TRBD2

CDR3aa: CASSSPPGVVGQPQHF
CDR3nt: TGTGCCAGCAGCTCCCCTCCGGGGGTGGTCGGTCAGCCCCAGCATTTT
v_gene: TRBV7-8
j_gene: TRBJ1-5
abundance: few
d_gene: -

CDR3aa: CASSSGTLNSPLHF
CDR3nt: TGTGCCAGCAGTTCCGGGACGCTCAATTCACCCCTCCACTTT
v_gene: TRBV12-3/TRBV12-4
j_gene: TRBJ1-6
abundance: many
d_gene: -

CDR3aa: CASSLGTEITYEQYF
CDR3nt: TGTGCCAGCAGTTTAGGGACAGAAATAACCTACGAGCAGTACTTC
v_gene: TRBV28
j_gene: TRBJ2-7
abundance: many
d_gene: TRBD1

CDR3aa: CSARGYAPGGLTSGANVLTF
CDR3nt: TGCAGTGCTAGAGGCTACGCGCCAGGGGGGCTAACCTCTGGGGCCAACGTCCTGACTTTC
v_gene: TRBV20-1
j_gene: TRBJ2-6
abundance: -
d_gene: -

CDR3aa: CASSPQGLAGSYEQYF
CDR3nt: TGTGCCAGCAGTCCCCAGGGACTAGCGGGAAGCTACGAGCAGTACTTC
v_gene: TRBV27
j_gene: TRBJ2-7
abundance: -
d_gene: TRBD2

CDR3aa: CSARDWGLAQDNEQFF
CDR3nt: TGCAGTGCTAGAGATTGGGGACTAGCACAAGACAATGAGCAGTTCTTC
v_gene: TRBV20-1
j_gene: TRBJ2-1
abundance: -
d_gene: TRBD2

CDR3aa: CASSELGEGTEAFF
CDR3nt: TGTGCCAGCAGTGAGCTCGGGGAAGGGACTGAAGCTTTCTTT
v_gene: TRBV2
j_gene: TRBJ1-1
abundance: many
d_gene: -

CDR3aa: CASSHRERAGELFF
CDR3nt: TGTGCCAGCAGCCATCGGGAGAGGGCCGGGGAGCTGTTTTTT
v_gene: TRBV6-1
j_gene: TRBJ2-2
abundance: many
d_gene: -

CDR3aa: CASSQEGRSREGPYNSPLHF
CDR3nt: TGCGCCAGCAGCCAAGAAGGCCGGTCCCGAGAGGGGCCATATAATTCACCCCTCCACTTT
v_gene: TRBV4-1
j_gene: TRBJ1-6
abundance: few
d_gene: -

CDR3aa: CASSLEGALTGELFF
CDR3nt: TGCGCCAGCAGCTTGGAAGGGGCGCTGACCGGGGAGCTGTTTTTT
v_gene: TRBV5-1
j_gene: TRBJ2-2
abundance: -
d_gene: -

CDR3aa: CASKAGLTYNEQFF
CDR3nt: TGCGCCAGCAAGGCGGGATTAACCTACAATGAGCAGTTCTTC
v_gene: TRBV10-2
j_gene: TRBJ2-1
abundance: few
d_gene: -

CDR3aa: CASSPRPGTGAFYEQYF
CDR3nt: TGCGCCAGCAGCCCCCGCCCCGGGACAGGGGCCTTCTACGAGCAGTACTTC
v_gene: TRBV5-1
j_gene: TRBJ2-7
abundance: many
d_gene: TRBD1

CDR3aa: CASSLSVSGNTKKETQYF
CDR3nt: TGTGCCAGCAGTTTATCTGTTTCAGGGAACACTAAGAAAGAGACCCAGTACTTC
v_gene: TRBV27
j_gene: TRBJ2-5
abundance: -
d_gene: -

CDR3aa: CASSIGDRFTGELFF
CDR3nt: TGTGCCAGTAGTATAGGGGACAGATTCACCGGGGAGCTGTTTTTT
v_gene: TRBV19
j_gene: TRBJ2-2
abundance: -
d_gene: TRBD1

CDR3aa: CSVGTGASNQPQHF
CDR3nt: TGCAGCGTCGGGACAGGGGCCAGCAATCAGCCCCAGCATTTT
v_gene: TRBV29-1
j_gene: TRBJ1-5
abundance: many
d_gene: TRBD1

CDR3aa: CAWSVRRGIGSNQPQHF
CDR3nt: TGTGCCTGGAGTGTACGGCGAGGAATTGGGAGCAATCAGCCCCAGCATTTT
v_gene: TRBV30
j_gene: TRBJ1-5
abundance: -
d_gene: -

CDR3aa: CATSNRGYGYTF
CDR3nt: TGTGCCACCTCAAATCGGGGCTATGGCTACACCTTC
v_gene: TRBV18
j_gene: TRBJ1-2
abundance: -
d_gene: -

CDR3aa: CASSQGSLNTGELFF
CDR3nt: TGTGCCAGCAGCCAAGGCTCCCTAAACACCGGGGAGCTGTTTTTT
v_gene: TRBV14
j_gene: TRBJ2-2
abundance: many
d_gene: -

CDR3aa: CASSARGPESPLHF
CDR3nt: TGTGCCAGCAGTGCAAGGGGTCCGGAGTCACCCCTCCACTTT
v_gene: TRBV6-2/TRBV6-3
j_gene: TRBJ1-6
abundance: -
d_gene: -

CDR3aa: CASSLSLTGDNQPQHF
CDR3nt: TGTGCCAGCAGCCTTAGCCTGACAGGTGACAATCAGCCCCAGCATTTT
v_gene: TRBV3-1
j_gene: TRBJ1-5
abundance: many
d_gene: -

CDR3aa: CASSRDRGVQNEQFF
CDR3nt: TGTGCCAGCAGCAGGGACAGGGGGGTTCAGAATGAGCAGTTCTTC
v_gene: TRBV2
j_gene: TRBJ2-1
abundance: few
d_gene: TRBD1

CDR3aa: CASSRAPGGWVEPEKLFF
CDR3nt: TGTGCCAGCAGTCGTGCCCCAGGGGGCTGGGTGGAGCCTGAAAAACTGTTTTTT
v_gene: TRBV28
j_gene: TRBJ1-4
abundance: few
d_gene: TRBD1

CDR3aa: CSVARGNEQYF
CDR3nt: TGCAGCGTTGCTAGGGGGAACGAGCAGTACTTC
v_gene: TRBV29-1
j_gene: TRBJ2-7
abundance: -
d_gene: -

CDR3aa: CASSLLGTSGELFF
CDR3nt: TGTGCCAGCAGCCTTCTAGGGACTAGCGGGGAGCTGTTTTTT
v_gene: TRBV7-3
j_gene: TRBJ2-2
abundance: few
d_gene: TRBD2

CDR3aa: CASSPYIKKETQYF
CDR3nt: TGTGCCAGCAGCCCATACATAAAAAAAGAGACCCAGTACTTC
v_gene: TRBV7-8
j_gene: TRBJ2-5
abundance: many
d_gene: -

CDR3aa: CASSLQVSNTGELFF
CDR3nt: TGTGCCAGCAGCCTACAGGTATCGAACACCGGGGAGCTGTTTTTT
v_gene: TRBV7-9
j_gene: TRBJ2-2
abundance: once
d_gene: -

CDR3aa: CASSTAGAGEVQETQYF
CDR3nt: TGTGCCAGCAGCACCGCCGGGGCAGGGGAGGTTCAAGAGACCCAGTACTTC
v_gene: TRBV11-2
j_gene: TRBJ2-5
abundance: few
d_gene: -

CDR3aa: CASSQDRGGLPGNEQFF
CDR3nt: TGTGCCAGCAGCCAAGATAGGGGGGGACTTCCTGGCAATGAGCAGTTCTTC
v_gene: TRBV3-1
j_gene: TRBJ2-1
abundance: many
d_gene: -

CDR3aa: CASSDIDSYNEQFF
CDR3nt: TGTGCCAGCAGTGATATAGACTCCTACAATGAGCAGTTCTTC
v_gene: TRBV2
j_gene: TRBJ2-1
abundance: many
d_gene: -

CDR3aa: CASTLGTDTQYF
CDR3nt: TGTGCCAGCACCCTCGGCACAGATACGCAGTATTTT
v_gene: TRBV2
j_gene: TRBJ2-3
abundance: many
d_gene: -

CDR3aa: CAWSVQGLNTEAFF
CDR3nt: TGTGCCTGGAGTGTCCAGGGGTTGAACACTGAAGCTTTCTTT
v_gene: TRBV30
j_gene: TRBJ1-1
abundance: many
d_gene: -

CDR3aa: CAWRDRPRTRNTIYF
CDR3nt: TGTGCCTGGAGGGACCGGCCGAGAACGCGGAACACCATATATTTT
v_gene: TRBV30
j_gene: TRBJ1-3
abundance: few
d_gene: -

CDR3aa: CASSPGTSVRQEGYTF
CDR3nt: TGTGCCAGCAGCCCGGGGACGAGCGTACGCCAGGAGGGCTACACCTTC
v_gene: TRBV7-3
j_gene: TRBJ1-2
abundance: -
d_gene: -

CDR3aa: CASSQTTGLTHNEQFF
CDR3nt: TGTGCCAGCTCACAGACAACAGGGCTAACACACAATGAGCAGTTCTTC
v_gene: TRBV18
j_gene: TRBJ2-1
abundance: many
d_gene: -

CDR3aa: CASSLGGQGADYGYTF
CDR3nt: TGTGCCAGCAGCTTGGGGGGACAGGGGGCAGACTATGGCTACACCTTC
v_gene: TRBV5-4
j_gene: TRBJ1-2
abundance: few
d_gene: TRBD1

CDR3aa: CSGGLSETQYF
CDR3nt: TGCAGTGGGGGACTATCGGAAACGCAGTATTTT
v_gene: TRBV29-1
j_gene: TRBJ2-3
abundance: many
d_gene: TRBD2

CDR3aa: CASSSRDMETQYF
CDR3nt: TGTGCCAGTAGTAGCCGGGACATGGAGACCCAGTACTTC
v_gene: TRBV19
j_gene: TRBJ2-5
abundance: few
d_gene: -

CDR3aa: CAWSVRWATNTGELFF
CDR3nt: TGTGCCTGGAGTGTACGTTGGGCTACGAACACCGGGGAGCTGTTTTTT
v_gene: TRBV30
j_gene: TRBJ2-2
abundance: many
d_gene: -

CDR3aa: CSASTGREGSNGYTF
CDR3nt: TGCAGTGCTTCAACAGGGAGGGAGGGTTCTAATGGCTACACCTTC
v_gene: TRBV20-1
j_gene: TRBJ1-2
abundance: -
d_gene: -

CDR3aa: CSGAGGPKYNEQFF
CDR3nt: TGCAGCGGAGCGGGAGGGCCTAAATACAATGAGCAGTTCTTC
v_gene: TRBV29-1
j_gene: TRBJ2-1
abundance: few
d_gene: TRBD2

CDR3aa: CSVGEQGYEQYF
CDR3nt: TGCAGCGTCGGTGAACAGGGATACGAGCAGTACTTC
v_gene: TRBV29-1
j_gene: TRBJ2-7
abundance: -
d_gene: -